Sequencing of this T cell receptor (beta chain) was carried out in a study of blood T cell repertoires in COVID-19. About the study: Samples came from the United States, Italy and Spain, spanning acute and convalescent COVID-19. Sources were T cells, B-cell-depleted T cells, or PBMCs; the material itself was cDNA or gDNA.

In the authors' methods: Nucleated cell counts were estimated from reference gene primer amplification. Assay used: immunoSEQ multiplex PCR; TCRdb lists only in-frame clones, some missing. V and J calls and clone size are as listed in that table; D and trimming were resolved from the DNA. The profile covers about 220,000 clones, with 65% to 85% appearing a single time and roughly 2.3% taken by the ten largest. Trimming took 0 bases from V and 7 from J, leaving 22 bases between them. The V gene's germline CDR1 is MDHEN and CDR2 SYDVKM. The CDR3 runs 17 residues. This TCR was recovered from a woman aged 55-70 years with acute or convalescent COVID-19. The sequenced sample consisted of peripheral blood. The chain employs TRBV28 and TRBJ2-7; D unresolved. CDR3 sequence (DNA): TGTGCCAGCAGTTTATGGACCGCTGGCGTCGGATCGGAGGAGCAGTACTTC. This translates into CASSLWTAGVGSEEQYF.